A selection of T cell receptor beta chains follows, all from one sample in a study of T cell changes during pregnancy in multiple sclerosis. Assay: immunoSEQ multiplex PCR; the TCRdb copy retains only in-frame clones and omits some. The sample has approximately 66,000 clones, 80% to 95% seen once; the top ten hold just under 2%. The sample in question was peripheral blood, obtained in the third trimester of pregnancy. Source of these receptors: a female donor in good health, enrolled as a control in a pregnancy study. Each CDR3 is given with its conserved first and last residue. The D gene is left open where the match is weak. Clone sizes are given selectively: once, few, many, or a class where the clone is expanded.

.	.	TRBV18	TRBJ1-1	CASSPERKVKAFF	TGTGCCAGCTCACCAGAGAGAAAAGTTAAAGCTTTCTTT
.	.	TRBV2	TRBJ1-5	CASSRGGLGNQPQHF	TGTGCCAGCAGCCGGGGGGGGCTTGGCAATCAGCCCCAGCATTTT
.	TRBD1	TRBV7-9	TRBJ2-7	CASGYSTGGVEQYF	TGTGCCAGCGGGTATTCGACAGGGGGGGTCGAGCAGTACTTC
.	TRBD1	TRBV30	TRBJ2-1	CAWSTGTGGNEQFF	TGTGCCTGGAGTACCGGGACAGGGGGCAATGAGCAGTTCTTC
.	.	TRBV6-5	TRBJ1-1	CASSYLGVRNTEAFF	TGTGCCAGCAGTTACTTAGGGGTGAGAAACACTGAAGCTTTCTTT
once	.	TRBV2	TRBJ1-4	CASQRGGREKLFF	TGTGCCAGCCAGCGTGGAGGTAGAGAAAAACTGTTTTTT
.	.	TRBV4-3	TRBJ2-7	CASSQDRTDYEQYF	TGCGCCAGCAGCCAAGATAGGACAGACTACGAGCAGTACTTC
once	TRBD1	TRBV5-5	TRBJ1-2	CASSQGAHGYTF	TGTGCCAGCAGCCAGGGGGCCCATGGCTACACCTTC
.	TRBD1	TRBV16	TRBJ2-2	CASSQFGLPGQRNTGELFF	TGTGCCAGCAGCCAATTTGGGCTTCCGGGACAGCGTAACACCGGGGAGCTGTTTTTT
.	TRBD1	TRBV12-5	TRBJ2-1	CASGLAHGTGSYNEQFF	TGTGCTAGTGGTTTGGCCCACGGGACAGGTTCTTACAATGAGCAGTTCTTC
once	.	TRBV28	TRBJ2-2	CASSSRAGADGELFF	TGTGCCAGCAGTTCCCGGGCAGGGGCGGACGGGGAGCTGTTTTTT
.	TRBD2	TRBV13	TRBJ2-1	CASSLPVGKVLERDFYNEQFF	TGTGCCAGCAGCTTACCGGTCGGAAAGGTATTGGAGCGGGATTTCTACAATGAGCAGTTCTTC
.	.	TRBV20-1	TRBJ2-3	CSADNTDTQYF	TGCAGTGCTGACAACACAGATACGCAGTATTTT
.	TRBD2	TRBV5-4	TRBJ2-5	CASTSGLAGQETQYF	TGTGCCAGCACTTCCGGACTAGCGGGACAAGAGACCCAGTACTTC
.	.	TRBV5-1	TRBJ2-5	CASSLVGGRETQYF	TGCGCCAGCAGCTTGGTCGGGGGGCGAGAGACCCAGTACTTC
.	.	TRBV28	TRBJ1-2	CASSLGGQGGGYTF	TGTGCCAGCAGTTTAGGTGGGCAGGGTGGAGGCTACACCTTC
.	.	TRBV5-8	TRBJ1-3	CASSLESAGNTIYF	TGTGCCAGCAGCTTGGAATCGGCTGGAAACACCATATATTTT
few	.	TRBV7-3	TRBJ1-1	CASRQVRNTEAFF	TGTGCCAGTCGACAAGTTCGGAACACTGAAGCTTTCTTT
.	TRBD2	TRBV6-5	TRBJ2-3	CASSSLAGGPTDTQYF	TGTGCCAGCAGTTCTTTAGCGGGAGGGCCCACAGATACGCAGTATTTT
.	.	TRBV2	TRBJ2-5	CAWGGREKTQYF	TGTGCCTGGGGGGGCAGGGAAAAGACCCAGTACTTC
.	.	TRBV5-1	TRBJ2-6	CASSSPPGGANVLTF	TGCGCCAGCAGCTCCCCTCCGGGGGGGGCCAACGTCCTGACTTTC
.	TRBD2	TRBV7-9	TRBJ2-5	CASSLLIAGGGETQYF	TGTGCCAGCAGCTTACTCATAGCGGGAGGCGGGGAGACCCAGTACTTC
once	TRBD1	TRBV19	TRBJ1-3	CASSNRDSSRNTIYF	TGTGCCAGTAGTAATCGGGACAGCAGCCGAAACACCATATATTTT
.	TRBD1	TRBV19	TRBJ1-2	CASSRPGQNYGYTF	TGTGCCAGTAGTAGGCCGGGACAGAACTATGGCTACACCTTC
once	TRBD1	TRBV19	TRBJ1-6	CASSIDWDSNSPLHF	TGTGCCAGTAGTATTGATTGGGACAGCAATTCACCCCTCCACTTT
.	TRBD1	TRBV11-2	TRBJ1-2	CASSPGTGFYGYTF	TGTGCCAGCAGCCCGGGGACAGGGTTCTATGGCTACACCTTC
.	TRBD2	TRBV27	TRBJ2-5	CASSFPGLAGGQETQYF	TGTGCCAGCAGTTTCCCCGGCCTAGCGGGGGGGCAAGAGACCCAGTACTTC
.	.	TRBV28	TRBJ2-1	CASTIRGYNEQFF	TGTGCCAGCACTATTCGGGGGTACAATGAGCAGTTCTTC
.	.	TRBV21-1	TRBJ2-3	CASSKARHRTGKVSDTQYF	TGTGCCAGCAGCAAAGCTCGACACCGGACAGGGAAAGTTTCAGATACGCAGTATTTT
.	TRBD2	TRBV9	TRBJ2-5	CASSVPLAGGEETQYF	TGTGCCAGCAGCGTTCCCTTAGCGGGAGGGGAAGAGACCCAGTACTTC
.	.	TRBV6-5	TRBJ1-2	CASRRDRSGYTF	TGTGCCAGCAGACGAGACAGGTCCGGCTACACCTTC
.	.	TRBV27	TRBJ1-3	CASSFTGLTSGNTIYF	TGTGCCAGCAGTTTCACCGGACTTACCTCTGGAAACACCATATATTTT
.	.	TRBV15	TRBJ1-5	CATSARGRNQPQHF	TGTGCCACCAGCGCACGAGGTCGGAATCAGCCCCAGCATTTT
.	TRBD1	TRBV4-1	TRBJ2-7	CASSLGTASYEQYF	TGCGCCAGCAGCCTTGGGACAGCCTCCTACGAGCAGTACTTC
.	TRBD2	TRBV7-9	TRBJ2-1	CASERRRLAGNNEQFF	TGTGCCAGCGAACGAAGAAGACTAGCGGGGAACAATGAGCAGTTCTTC
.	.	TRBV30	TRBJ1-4	CAWSVPRYSTNEKLFF	TGTGCCTGGAGTGTACCCCGGTATTCAACTAATGAAAAACTGTTTTTT
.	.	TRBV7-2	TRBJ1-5	CASSLSANQPQHF	TGTGCCAGCAGCTTATCAGCGAATCAGCCCCAGCATTTT
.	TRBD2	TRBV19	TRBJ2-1	CASSQGLAASSSYNEQFF	TGTGCCAGTAGCCAGGGACTAGCGGCTTCTAGCTCCTACAATGAGCAGTTCTTC
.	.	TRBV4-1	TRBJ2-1	CASARTGTQAGNEQFF	TGCGCCAGCGCCAGAACCGGGACACAGGCGGGCAATGAGCAGTTCTTC
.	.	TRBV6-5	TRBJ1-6	CASSSPFNGSPLHF	TGTGCCAGCAGTTCCCCGTTTAACGGGTCACCCCTCCACTTT
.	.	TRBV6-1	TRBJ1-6	CASSEARGSPLHF	TGTGCCAGCAGTGAAGCTAGGGGTTCACCCCTCCACTTT
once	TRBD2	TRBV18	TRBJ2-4	CASSPPGGTKNIQYF	TGTGCCAGCTCACCCCCGGGGGGGACCAAAAACATTCAGTACTTC
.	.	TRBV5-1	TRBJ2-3	CASSPLATTDTQYF	TGCGCCAGCAGCCCCTTGGCCACCACAGATACGCAGTATTTT
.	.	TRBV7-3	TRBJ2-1	CASSLTTGNEQFF	TGTGCCAGCAGCTTAACGACGGGCAATGAGCAGTTCTTC
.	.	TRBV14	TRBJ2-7	CASSQGASRYEQYF	TGTGCCAGCAGCCAAGGGGCTAGCAGGTACGAGCAGTACTTC
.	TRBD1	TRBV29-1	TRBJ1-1	CSGGQGGTEAFF	TGCAGCGGAGGACAGGGAGGCACTGAAGCTTTCTTT